The text below deals with one T cell receptor (beta chain). This clone appeared a single time. There is no known antigen for this receptor. Within one base of it there is no much larger clone, and no base qualities were kept. The immunoSEQ Assay, a bias-controlled multiplex PCR, was used to amplify TCRbeta CDR3 regions from genomic DNA. The authors processed their data as follows. Nucleated cell counts per sample were estimated from amplification of reference gene primers within the assay. To quantify the absolute abundance of each unique TCRbeta CDR3 rearrangement, sequence reads were collapsed and filtered. For each sample, productive Simpson clonality was calculated as the square root of Simpson's diversity index across productive rearrangements. TCRdb mirrors the immuneACCESS table, restricted to in-frame sequences. Some clones are absent from its copies; in checked studies, under half trace to an unresolved V gene, and the reason for the others is unknown. V, J and clone size are taken as reported in that table, and D and trimming were inferred from the DNA itself. The sample table contains 65,000 to 75,000 clones; only one count was recorded for nearly 80% of them. Less than 15% of the sample is in the top ten clones.

Each collaborating institution followed its own protocols to collect whole blood in K2EDTA tubes. Collaborator samples were shipped for TCRbeta analysis as frozen whole blood, isolated PBMCs, or DNA extracted from either sample type. The sample originates from a study of blood T cell repertoires in COVID-19 (dated by TCRdb to the early 2020s). At the level of the whole study: Samples from collaborators originated in the United States, Italy and Spain and spanned both the acute and convalescent phases of COVID-19. The material from the prospective study consisted of cDNA or gDNA derived from T cells, B-cell-depleted T cells, or PBMCs. Deeply sampled blood TCRbeta repertoires from subjects exposed to, actively infected with, or recovered from COVID-19 were included in the dataset. The repertoires were released in a freely available public database meant as a resource for research on the immune response to SARS-CoV-2. Samples came from the ongoing ImmuneRACE study (first 160 participants) plus 1,254 subjects from 6 global collaborators. Nearly every sample came with metadata listing a de-identified subject ID, COVID-19 status, age in years and sex. Where HLA class I and class II types were available, the types were taken from metadata supplied by the sample provider, not from assay-based typing. Study-wide findings and limitations: How much clinical and demographic metadata was included differed by source and by participant, and the metadata was provided uncurated.

This TCR came from a human donor in a cohort sampled during active COVID-19. The specimen sequenced was peripheral blood.

DNA sequence: TGCGCCAGCGGGACAGAGAATCAGCCCCAGCATTTT. Its amino acids are CASGTENQPQHF. The V gene is TRBV10-2 and the J gene is TRBJ1-5; a stretch of 7 junction bases matches TRBD1. V has 8 bases trimmed and J has 4 bases trimmed; junction bases matching no gene number 2. As encoded in the germline V gene, CDR1 is WSHSY while CDR2 is SAAADI. The CDR3 covers 12 residues, taking in both the cysteine and the phenylalanine. Only the CDR3 region is kept as DNA, spanning 36 bases read in frame from base 1.